Shown below are 10 T cell receptor beta chains from a single sample sequenced in a study of blood T cell repertoires in COVID-19. The data were produced by immunoSEQ multiplex PCR, yet TCRdb's version contains in-frame clones alone and is incomplete. The table has over 150,000 clones, around nine tenths seen once. The sample taken for sequencing was peripheral blood. The receptors derive from a man aged 60-69 years with COVID-19, enrolled during active disease.

The chain carries TRBV15 and TRBJ2-7; TRBD1 is a possible D gene (6 bases). This CDR3 is 14 amino acids long. With 1 base removed from V and 2 bases from J, the gap between germline ends came to 9 bases. From germline, CDR1 is LNHNV and CDR2 YYDKDF (reference sequence). CDR3 DNA sequence: TGTGCCACCAGCAGAGTAACAGGGACCTACGAGCAGTACTTC. It codes for CATSRVTGTYEQYF.

The chain joins TRBV5-6 to TRBJ2-5; a weak D match, TRBD1 (6 bases). CDR3 length: 15 residues. V was cut by 4 bases and J by 3 bases, with 16 bases left in between. Looked up from germline, CDR1 is SGHDT and CDR2 is YYEEEE. Here the CDR3 reads CASSRETGPEETQYF. In DNA form, the CDR3 reads TGTGCCAGCAGCCGGGAAACAGGGCCCGAAGAGACCCAGTACTTC.

V is TRBV7-8 and J is TRBJ2-1; 11 positions agree with TRBD2. This CDR3 comprises 17 residues. The trim removed 0 bases at V and 8 bases at J, leaving 9 bases unmatched. Germline values: CDR1 SGHVS, CDR2 FQNEAQ. The CDR3 spells CASSLAVAGGGSDEQFF. In DNA, the CDR3 is TGTGCCAGCAGCTTAGCGGTAGCGGGGGGGGGCTCGGATGAGCAGTTCTTC.

As DNA, the CDR3 is TGTGCCAGCTCAGCGGGACAGTTTACCTGGGATGAGCAGTTCTTC. Amino acid sequence: CASSAGQFTWDEQFF. V and J are TRBV18 and TRBJ2-1, with a tentative D call TRBD1 (7 bases). Trimming shortened V by 5 bases and J by 8 bases, and 19 bases separated the two germline ends. CDR1 KGHSH and CDR2 LQKENI come from the germline V gene. CDR3 length: 15 residues.

V is TRBV5-1 and J is TRBJ2-1, with unresolved D. Germline CDR1 is SGHRS and CDR2 is YFSETQ. The CDR3 has 13 residues. Trimming cost V 4 bases and J 8 bases, with 13 bases left between them. CDR3 loop: CASSAEPSYEQFF. DNA for the CDR3: TGCGCCAGCAGCGCAGAACCTAGTTATGAGCAGTTCTTC.

This clone has a single count. The J gene is TRBJ1-4, the V gene TRBV28, with TRBD1 matching over 8 bases. CDR3 length: 17 residues. The V gene's germline CDR1 is MDHEN and CDR2 SYDVKM. V was clipped by 5 bases and J by 8 bases; unmatched bases: 16. CDR3 in DNA: TGTGCCAGCAGTCCCTGGACAGGGAGATCCCCGTGGGAAAAACTGTTTTTT. Its translation: CASSPWTGRSPWEKLFF.

This clone was picked up a small number of times. The rearrangement joins TRBV9 to TRBJ2-1; 8 bases agree with TRBD2. The germline gives CDR1 SGDLS, CDR2 YYNGEE. V was clipped by 4 bases and J by 7 bases; unmatched bases: 10. CDR3 size: 15 residues. CDR3 in DNA: TGTGCCAGCAGCCCCCATAGCGGGGCCTGGAATGAGCAGTTCTTC. It yields the protein CASSPHSGAWNEQFF.

The V gene is TRBV7-8, the J gene TRBJ1-1; TRBD1 agrees at 7 bases. CDR3 length: 19 residues. Losses at the gene ends were 0 bases for V and 1 base for J; bases not matched to a gene: 14. The germline CDR1 and CDR2 sequences are SGHVS and FQNEAQ. In DNA, the CDR3 is TGTGCCAGCAGCTTAGCCGCTTATCCATCGGGACAGAAGAACACTGAAGCTTTCTTT. This gives the protein CASSLAAYPSGQKNTEAFF.

The chain combines TRBV6-5 with TRBJ1-1; TRBD1 agrees at 9 bases. CDR1 and CDR2 (germline): MNHEY, SVGAGI. This CDR3 contains 15 residues. V lost 0 bases, J lost 4 bases, and 3 bases stayed unmatched. CDR3 in DNA: TGTGCCAGCAGTTACTCTTTACAGGGGGCCACTGAAGCTTTCTTT. Translated: CASSYSLQGATEAFF.

This chain connects TRBV5-8 to TRBJ1-5; D might be TRBD1 (5 bases). The CDR3 is 15 residues long. With 4 bases removed from V and 1 base from J, the gap between germline ends came to 12 bases. CDR1 is SGHTS and CDR2 is YDEGEE in the germline V gene. In DNA form, the CDR3 reads TGTGCCAGCAGCCCTGGGGGGTGGAGCAATCAGCCCCAGCATTTT. Protein: CASSPGGWSNQPQHF.